This entry lists 10 T cell receptor beta chains sequenced from one sample in a study of cytomegalovirus exposure and HLA in healthy donors. Amplification used 60 Vbeta primers and 13 Jbeta primers. Sequencing was performed with immunoSEQ multiplex PCR; in TCRdb, only in-frame clones are kept and a portion is missing. The table includes 110,000 or so clones, about 80% detected once. Sequencing was performed on PBMCs. Source of these receptors: a human donor in good health.

This sequence joins TRBV9 and TRBJ1-1; a possible D gene is TRBD1 (5 bases). The germline CDR1 and CDR2 sequences are SGDLS and YYNGEE. V gave up 4 bases and J gave up 0 bases, with 16 bases separating them. This CDR3 spans 16 amino acids. The CDR3 DNA follows: TGTGCCAGCAGCCTCCCGAGGGAGGGGTTGAACACTGAAGCTTTCTTT. Protein product: CASSLPREGLNTEAFF.

The chain recombines TRBV5-1 with TRBJ2-5; 11 positions match TRBD2. J gave up 4 bases and V 8 bases, and 7 bases lay outside the gene matches. The CDR3 runs to 14 residues. Germline CDR1 is SGHRS and CDR2 is YFSETQ. The CDR3 is CASTASGRRETQYF. In DNA, the CDR3 is TGCGCCAGTACGGCTAGCGGGAGGAGAGAGACCCAGTACTTC.

The J gene is TRBJ1-5, the V gene TRBV28, with D tentatively TRBD1 (6 bases). The CDR3 covers 14 residues. Per germline, CDR1 MDHEN and CDR2 SYDVKM. V was cut by 7 bases and J by 3 bases, with 13 bases left in between. The CDR3 reads CASTANRDNQPQHF. The CDR3 DNA reads as TGTGCCAGCACCGCGAACAGGGACAATCAGCCCCAGCATTTT.

The chain joins TRBV4-3 to TRBJ1-1; the D gene is possibly TRBD1 (5 bases). Germline lookup yields CDR1 LGHNA and CDR2 YSLEER. With 0 bases removed from V and 5 bases from J, the gap between germline ends came to 7 bases. There are 13 residues in the CDR3. CDR3 coding DNA: TGCGCCAGCAGCCAAGATCAGGGTACTGAAGCTTTCTTT. Translation gives CASSQDQGTEAFF.

This chain connects TRBV5-5 to TRBJ1-6, with 10 positions matching TRBD1. CDR3 length: 15 amino acids. CDR1 and CDR2 from the germline V gene are SGHKS and YYEKEE (reference sequence). The ends lost 0 bases at V and 7 bases at J; junction bases unmatched: 1. The CDR3 DNA reads TGTGCCAGCAGCTTGGGACAGGGGGCGAATTCACCCCTCCACTTT. Protein: CASSLGQGANSPLHF.

The V and J genes are TRBV19 and TRBJ2-3, with 12 bases aligning to TRBD2. The CDR3 runs to 16 residues. CDR1 is LNHDA and CDR2 is SQIVND in the germline V gene (reference sequence). J was trimmed by 4 bases and V by 5 bases; bases with no gene match: 7. CDR3 nucleotide sequence: TGTGCCAGTAGTGTTCTAGCGGGAGGGCTGGCAGATACGCAGTATTTT. The encoded protein is CASSVLAGGLADTQYF. Complete variable domain (other parts from reference TRBV19 and TRBJ2-3): DGGITQSPKYLFRKEGQNVTLSCEQNLNHDAMYWYRQDPGQGLRLIYYSQIVNDFQKGDIAEGYSVSREKKESFPLTVTSAQKNPTAFYLCASSVLAGGLADTQYFGPGTRLTVL.

The genes are TRBV7-9 and TRBJ1-6; D gene ambiguous. The CDR3 is made up of 14 amino acids. Germline CDR1 and CDR2: SEHNR and FQNEAQ (reference sequence). The V end was cut by 4 bases, the J end by 9 bases, with 13 bases between. The DNA for the CDR3 is TGTGCCAGCAGCTCTCCCCCTTTGAGTTCACCCCTCCACTTT. Translation gives CASSSPPLSSPLHF.

This sequence joins TRBV6-4 and TRBJ1-1, with 10 bases that match TRBD1. The ends lost 5 bases at V and 2 bases at J; junction bases unmatched: 5. Germline V gene data show CDR1 as MRHNA and CDR2 as SNTAGT. CDR3 size: 15 residues. Here the CDR3 DNA reads TGTGCCAGCAGTCCAGGGGACAGGGGAAACACTGAAGCTTTCTTT. It yields the protein CASSPGDRGNTEAFF.

The gene calls are TRBV30 and TRBJ1-6; possible D gene TRBD1, 6 bases. V gave up 2 bases and J gave up 7 bases, with 12 bases separating them. The CDR3 runs to 14 residues. CDR1 GTSNPN and CDR2 SVGIG come from the germline V gene (reference sequence). The CDR3: CAWSTGGANSPLHF. In nucleotides, the CDR3 is TGTGCCTGGAGTACGGGGGGGGCGAATTCACCCCTCCACTTT.

The chain joins TRBV7-3 to TRBJ1-1, with D tentatively TRBD1 (5 bases). From germline, CDR1 is SGHTA and CDR2 FQGTGA. V lost 5 bases to trimming and J lost 0 bases, with 10 bases between them. The CDR3 totals 14 residues. The CDR3: CASSPGPMNTEAFF. CDR3 sequence (DNA): TGTGCCAGCAGCCCAGGGCCAATGAACACTGAAGCTTTCTTT.